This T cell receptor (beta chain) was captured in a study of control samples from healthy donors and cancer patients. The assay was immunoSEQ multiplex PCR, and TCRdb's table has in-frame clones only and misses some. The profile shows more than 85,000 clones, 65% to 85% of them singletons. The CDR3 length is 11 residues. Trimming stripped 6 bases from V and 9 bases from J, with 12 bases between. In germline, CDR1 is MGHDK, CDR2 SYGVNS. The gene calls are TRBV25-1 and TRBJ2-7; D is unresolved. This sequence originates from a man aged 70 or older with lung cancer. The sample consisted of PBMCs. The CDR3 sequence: CASRTSVGQYF. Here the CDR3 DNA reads TGTGCCAGCAGGACCTCCGTTGGGCAGTACTTC.